The clone carrying this TCR beta chain was detected a few times. The CDR3 has 14 amino acids. V dropped 6 bases and J dropped 5 bases, with 16 bases sitting between them. Germline V gene lookup returns CDR1 SGHTA and CDR2 FQGTGA. The data stem from a study of T cell repertoires in cytomegalovirus infection. For the study at large: Indicated by public TCR beta signatures were CMV infection and matching HLA type.

TCRdb reanalysed the reads using MiXCR and keeps one entry per CDR3 protein. The sample contains around 530,000 distinct CDR3 sequences, about 15% of which appear only once. The chain uses TRBV7-3 and TRBJ2-5, with D perhaps matching TRBD2 (6 bases). Source material: CD8+ T cells from PBMCs. The TCR comes from a human donor in good health (CMV status not recorded). Some clones in this sample may be carry-over from other donors' samples. This CDR3 reads CASSLAGSPETQYF. CDR3 coding DNA: TGTGCCAGCAGTCTTGCCGGGAGTCCGGAGACCCAGTACTTC.